What follows is one T cell receptor beta chain and its context. This CDR3 has 15 residues. Germline V CDR1 and CDR2: SGHAT, FQNNGV. V trimming: 8 bases; J trimming: 0 bases; junction bases outside the gene matches: 10. For unsorted samples, genomic DNA was extracted from 80 million to 100 million PBMCs. Deep level was the assay's run setting. The assay was immunoSEQ multiplex PCR, and TCRdb's table has in-frame clones only and misses some. The table lists 400,000 to 550,000 clones, 70% to 85% of them singletons. These data belong to a study of shared clonotypes between healthy human individuals. The V and J genes are TRBV11-2 and TRBJ2-7; 7 bases are shared with TRBD2. Sequencing input: PBMCs. The sequence was obtained from a middle-aged woman in good health. Some clones in this sample may be carry-over from other donors' samples. CDR3 protein: CASGWGGSISYEQYF. CDR3 DNA sequence: TGTGCCAGCGGATGGGGGGGATCGATCTCCTACGAGCAGTACTTC.